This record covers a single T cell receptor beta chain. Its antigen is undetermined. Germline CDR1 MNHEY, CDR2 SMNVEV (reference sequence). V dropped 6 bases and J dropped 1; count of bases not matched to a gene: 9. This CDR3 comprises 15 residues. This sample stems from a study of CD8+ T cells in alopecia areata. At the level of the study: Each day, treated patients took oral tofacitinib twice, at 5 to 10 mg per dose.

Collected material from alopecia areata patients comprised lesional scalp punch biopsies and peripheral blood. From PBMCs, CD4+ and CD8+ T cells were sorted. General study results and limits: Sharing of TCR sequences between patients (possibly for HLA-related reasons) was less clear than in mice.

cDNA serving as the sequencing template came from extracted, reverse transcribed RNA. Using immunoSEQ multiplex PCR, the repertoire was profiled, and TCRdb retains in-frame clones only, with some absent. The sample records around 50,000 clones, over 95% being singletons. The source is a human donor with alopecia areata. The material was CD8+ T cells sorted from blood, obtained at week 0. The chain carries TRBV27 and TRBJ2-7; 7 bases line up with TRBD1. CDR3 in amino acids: CASRPLRQGSYEQYF. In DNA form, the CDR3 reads TGTGCCAGCAGACCCCTCCGACAGGGTTCCTACGAGCAGTACTTC.